The source of this TCR beta chain is a study of cytomegalovirus exposure and HLA in healthy donors. Overall study context: There were roughly 120 million unique TCR beta sequences, drawn from 180 million or so T cells, in an earlier analysis.

Comments on this clone: No antigen is known for it.

The primer mix had 60 Vbeta and 13 Jbeta primers. Libraries were prepared by immunoSEQ multiplex PCR; TCRdb keeps only in-frame clonotypes and omits some of them. This table has roughly 150,000 clones, about three quarters appearing once. Study conclusions and caveats: Analyses of presence/absence relied on an assumption of roughly uniform sequencing depth across donors. In a later analysis, TCR beta V- and J-gene trimming showed a link to a missense DCLRE1C variant.

The clonotype originates from a male donor in good health and CMV-seronegative. Sequenced material: PBMCs.

For the CDR3, the DNA is TGTGCCAGCAGCCGGGGGATGGGCAATCAGCCCCAGCATTTT. It translates to CASSRGMGNQPQHF. The chain employs TRBV5-5 and TRBJ1-5, with D perhaps matching TRBD1 (5 bases). The ends were cut back, 4 bases at V and 2 bases at J, with 10 bases in the middle. Per germline, CDR1 SGHKS and CDR2 YYEKEE (reference sequence). This CDR3 contains 14 residues.